This record covers a single TCR beta chain. Its antigen is not identified. This CDR3 region has 14 residues. CDR1 and CDR2 (germline): MNHEY, SVGEGT. V gave up 1 base and J gave up 4 bases, with 8 bases separating them. This entry is derived from a study of T and B cells in COVID-19 patients. Whole-study findings and limits: Patients with COVID-19 reportedly showed strongly skewed T cell receptor beta variable and joining gene usage.

BIOMED2 TRB-A/B primer pools were used in multiplex TRB PCR. TCRdb redid the calling of the multiplex PCR reads with MiXCR, one entry per CDR3 protein. Among 8,000 or so distinct CDR3 sequences listed, over 35% were seen once. TRB was amplified from approximately 250-480 ng of blood genomic DNA. The sequence came from a human donor who had recovered from COVID-19. The rearrangement links TRBV6-2 or TRBV6-3 to TRBJ2-1; D remains ambiguous. Sequenced sample: blood. CDR3 DNA sequence: TGTGCCAGCAGTTACTTAGCCAGATACAATGAGCAGTTCTTC. This codes for CASSYLARYNEQFF.